The 19 T cell receptor beta chains reported below all come from one sample, sequenced in a study of patients and donors after allogeneic stem cell transplantation. TCRdb passed the RT-PCR reads through MiXCR, listing each CDR3 protein once. The data show over 350,000 distinct CDR3 sequences, with around 16% seen just once and 6.5% to 7.5% held by the top ten. The specimen sequenced was blood, either unsorted or a sorted T cell fraction (not recorded which). The source is a human donor who was either an allogeneic HSCT recipient or a stem cell or donor lymphocyte infusion donor (not recorded which). It is not recorded whose cells these are; they may come from a transplant donor.

The chain has TRBV20-1 and TRBJ2-3; unclear D gene. V was trimmed by 2 bases and J by 0 bases, leaving 12 bases between them. Germline V gene sequence: CDR1 DFQATT, CDR2 SNEGSKA (reference sequence). This CDR3 region has 15 residues. The CDR3 DNA follows: TGCAGTGCTAGAACTATTCGGGCTAGCACAGATACGCAGTATTTT. Encoded protein: CSARTIRASTDTQYF.

The chain employs TRBV3-1 and TRBJ1-1, with D maybe TRBD1 (5 bases). CDR1 LGHDT and CDR2 YNNKEL come from the germline V gene (reference sequence). V was pared by 4 bases and J by 6 bases, with 12 bases between. This CDR3 is built from 13 residues. CDR3 residues: CASSPLTGAEAFF. Here the CDR3 DNA reads TGTGCCAGCAGCCCCCTGACGGGGGCTGAAGCTTTCTTT.

Only a few counts were recorded for this clonotype. The genes are TRBV29-1 and TRBJ2-5; perhaps TRBD2 as D (5 bases). The V gene lost 4 bases and the J gene lost 5 bases, with 20 bases spanning the gap. The CDR3 runs to 15 residues. Germline V gene lookup returns CDR1 SQVTM and CDR2 ANQGSEA. The CDR3: CSVGTRGGRRETQYF. The CDR3, as DNA: TGCAGCGTTGGAACAAGAGGTGGGAGACGGGAGACCCAGTACTTC.

In this sample, this clonotype turned up a few times. The gene calls are TRBV7-2 and TRBJ2-7, with D possibly matching TRBD1 (6 bases). The CDR3 covers 15 residues. Trimming took off 1 base at V and 1 base at J, with 11 bases between the two ends. Germline values: CDR1 SGHTA, CDR2 FQGNSA. CDR3 in amino acids: CASSLDRTESYEQYF. CDR3 sequence (DNA): TGTGCCAGCAGCTTAGACCGGACAGAGTCCTACGAGCAGTACTTC.

There are a few counts of this clonotype. The chain joins TRBV5-6 to TRBJ2-5; D is possibly TRBD1 or TRBD2 (5 bases each). The V gene's germline CDR1 is SGHDT and CDR2 YYEEEE. The V end was cut by 1 base, the J end by 0 bases, with 16 bases between. This CDR3 is 17 amino acids long. Here the CDR3 DNA reads TGTGCCAGCAGCTTGTTTGAGAACCGGGACCACCAAGAGACCCAGTACTTC. Encoded protein: CASSLFENRDHQETQYF.

This clonotype was observed at least ten times. The chain couples TRBV5-1 to TRBJ2-2; the D is unclear. Germline assignment: CDR1 SGHRS and CDR2 YFSETQ. The CDR3 has 14 residues. With 3 bases removed from V and 2 bases from J, the gap between germline ends came to 8 bases. In nucleotides, the CDR3 is TGCGCCAGCAGCTCAGATCCAAACACCGGGGAGCTGTTTTTT. As protein: CASSSDPNTGELFF.

As regards this clonotype: One end of the junction is discordant with germline, which a read error may explain. The genes are TRBV19 and TRBJ2-2, with TRBD1 as a possible D gene (6 bases). From germline, CDR1 is LNHDA and CDR2 SQIVND (reference sequence). This CDR3 has 15 residues. This chain's CDR3 is CASNIDRQNTGELFF. In DNA form, the CDR3 reads TGTGCCAGTAATATAGACAGGCAGAACACCGGGGAGCTGTTTTTT.

This clonotype turned up a few times. The chain uses TRBV3-1 and TRBJ2-7; D not certain. CDR1 is LGHDT, CDR2 YNNKEL, per germline (reference sequence). The CDR3 consists of 13 residues. Trimming shortened V by 3 bases and J by 4 bases, and 10 bases separated the two germline ends. CDR3 in DNA: TGTGCCAGCAGCCAGGGCCCCTGGTACGAGCAGTACTTC. Encoded protein: CASSQGPWYEQYF.

This clonotype was observed a handful of times. The chain employs TRBV19 and TRBJ2-2; TRBD1 might be the D (7 bases). The CDR3 covers 14 residues. Germline loops: CDR1 LNHDA, CDR2 SQIVND (reference sequence). V dropped 11 bases and J dropped 8 bases, with 21 bases sitting between them. The CDR3 reads CASGGRLASGELFF. The DNA of the CDR3 is TGTGCCTCAGGGGGTAGGCTAGCGAGTGGGGAGCTGTTTTTT.

Note on this clonotype: Likely a read error: the CDR3 ends without its conserved phenylalanine or tryptophan. This rearrangement joins TRBV4-2 to TRBJ2-3; 9 bases are shared with TRBD2. V dropped 3 bases and J dropped 1; count of bases not matched to a gene: 5. Per the germline V gene, CDR1 is LGHNA and CDR2 is YNFKEQ. The CDR3 covers 16 residues. The CDR3 loop reads CASSHASSGGTDTQYI. CDR3 bases: TGTGCCAGCAGCCATGCCTCTAGCGGGGGCACAGATACGCAGTATATT.

This chain uses TRBV2 with TRBJ2-7; 8 bases match TRBD1. Germline CDR1 SNHLY, CDR2 FYNNEI. The CDR3 spans 13 residues. J was trimmed by 3 bases and V by 7 bases; bases with no gene match: 5. CDR3 region: CASTRGHGYEQYF. CDR3 bases: TGTGCCAGCACCAGGGGGCATGGCTACGAGCAGTACTTC.

In DNA form, the CDR3 reads TGTGCCAGCAGCTCCCTCGGGAGGGCGGGAGATACGCAGTATTTT. It specifies CASSSLGRAGDTQYF. The gene calls are TRBV11-3 and TRBJ2-3; the match to TRBD2 covers 8 bases. This CDR3 has 15 amino acids. Germline lookup yields CDR1 SGHNT and CDR2 YENEEA. J gave up 5 bases and V 4 bases, and 8 bases lay outside the gene matches.

The count of this clonotype is one. The chain couples TRBV20-1 to TRBJ2-7; 7 nucleotides match TRBD2. J lost 0 bases, V lost 3 bases, and 17 bases had no gene match. The CDR3 covers 18 residues. Germline CDR1 and CDR2: DFQATT and SNEGSKA (reference sequence). CDR3 loop: CSASPGTPRDYFSYEQYF. Here the CDR3 DNA reads TGCAGTGCTAGCCCAGGTACGCCGCGGGACTACTTCTCCTACGAGCAGTACTTC.

The sample holds many counts of this clonotype. The chain has TRBV20-1 and TRBJ2-5, with TRBD2 identical over 9 bases. Germline CDR1 is DFQATT and CDR2 is SNEGSKA (reference sequence). The trim removed 3 bases at V and 6 bases at J, leaving 2 bases unmatched. The CDR3 is 12 amino acids. Here the CDR3 DNA reads TGCAGTGCTAGGGCGGGGGGGCAGACCCAGTACTTC. Amino acid sequence: CSARAGGQTQYF.

The chain recombines TRBV3-1 with TRBJ2-3; D is possibly TRBD2 (6 bases). The germline gives CDR1 LGHDT, CDR2 YNNKEL (reference sequence). The V end lost 2 bases, the J end lost 0 bases, and 6 bases lay between the germline ends. This CDR3 has 14 amino acids. CDR3 in DNA: TGTGCCAGCAGCCAACGGGGGAGCACAGATACGCAGTATTTT. Amino acid sequence: CASSQRGSTDTQYF.

This clonotype was found a few times. The J gene is TRBJ2-7, the V gene TRBV20-1; D may be TRBD2 (5 bases). This CDR3 comprises 12 residues. V was pared by 1 base and J by 4 bases, with 8 bases between. The germline V gene encodes CDR1 DFQATT and CDR2 SNEGSKA (reference sequence). The CDR3 nucleotides read TGCAGTGCTAGAGGGAGGAGTTACGAGCAGTACTTC. Encoded protein: CSARGRSYEQYF.

A single count supports this clonotype. This chain uses TRBV14 with TRBJ2-3, with a tentative D call TRBD1 (5 bases). Trimming left V 0 bases short and J 3 bases short, with 19 bases between. This CDR3 contains 18 residues. Germline CDR1 and CDR2: SGHDN and FVKESK. CDR3 coding DNA: TGTGCCAGCAGCCAAGAATCCGAAGCAGGGTTTTTGACAGATACGCAGTATTTT. Translation gives CASSQESEAGFLTDTQYF. The full variable domain, rest sourced from reference TRBV14 and TRBJ2-3, is EAGVTQFPSHSVIEKGQTVTLRCDPISGHDNLYWYRRVMGKEIKFLLHFVKESKQDESGMPNNRFLAERTGGTYSTLKVQPAELEDSGVYFCASSQESEAGFLTDTQYFGPGTRLTVL.

The gene calls are TRBV12-3 or TRBV12-4 and TRBJ2-2; maybe TRBD2 (5 bases). Trimming removed 5 bases at V and 4 bases at J, with 14 bases between. This CDR3 spans 15 amino acids. The CDR3: CASSVWSGRTGELFF. Written as DNA, the CDR3 is TGTGCCAGCAGTGTCTGGAGCGGCCGCACCGGGGAGCTGTTTTTT.

J is TRBJ1-1 and V is TRBV7-2; tentative D call: TRBD1 (6 bases). Germline CDR1 reads SGHTA; CDR2 reads FQGNSA. The V end lost 4 bases, the J end lost 0 bases, and 18 bases lay between the germline ends. The CDR3 has 17 amino acids. The CDR3 DNA reads as TGTGCCAGCAGCTCGTTCGGACAGCGAAAGATGAACACTGAAGCTTTCTTT. It is translated as CASSSFGQRKMNTEAFF.